Following are 8 T cell receptor beta chains from one sample sequenced in a study of blood T cell repertoires in COVID-19. TCRdb's copy holds only in-frame clones and misses some; the assay was immunoSEQ multiplex PCR. The profile covers 250,000 to 350,000 clones, with 80% to 95% appearing a single time and roughly 1.1% taken by the ten largest. The sample taken for sequencing was PBMCs or T cells enriched from blood (not recorded which). The receptors shown here come from a woman in her twenties or thirties who had recovered from COVID-19.

The genes are TRBV30 and TRBJ2-3; no clear D. From germline, CDR1 is GTSNPN and CDR2 SVGIG (reference sequence). Trimming cost V 0 bases and J 5 bases, with 6 bases left between them. The CDR3 is 12 residues long. CDR3 residues: CAWSVTIDTQYF. CDR3 DNA: TGTGCCTGGAGTGTAACAATAGATACGCAGTATTTT.

CDR3 sequence (DNA): TGTGCCAGCAGCCGTACTAGCGGGAGCTCCTACGAGCAGTACTTC. Encoded protein: CASSRTSGSSYEQYF. The chain has TRBV5-6 and TRBJ2-7, with TRBD2 matching 11 bases. With 4 bases clipped from V and 0 bases from J, the junction kept 3 bases outside the gene matches. CDR3 size: 15 residues. CDR1 and CDR2 (germline): SGHDT, YYEEEE.

The V and J genes are TRBV19 and TRBJ2-1; 13 bases are shared with TRBD2. This CDR3 spans 15 amino acids. Germline trimming cut 6 bases from V and 8 bases from J; bases unmatched to any gene: 7. Germline V gene data show CDR1 as LNHDA and CDR2 as SQIVND (reference sequence). CDR3 bases: TGTGCCAGTAGAACCGGGACTAGCGGGATCTATGAGCAGTTCTTC. Translating gives CASRTGTSGIYEQFF. The whole variable domain, filled in from reference TRBV19 and TRBJ2-1, reads DGGITQSPKYLFRKEGQNVTLSCEQNLNHDAMYWYRQDPGQGLRLIYYSQIVNDFQKGDIAEGYSVSREKKESFPLTVTSAQKNPTAFYLCASRTGTSGIYEQFFGPGTRLTVL.

This clone was recorded once. The rearrangement joins TRBV6-5 to TRBJ1-6; D remains ambiguous. The V end lost 2 bases, the J end lost 7 bases, and 9 bases lay between the germline ends. This CDR3 region has 14 residues. Germline V lookup: CDR1 MNHEY, CDR2 SVGAGI. The DNA for the CDR3 is TGTGCCAGCAGTTACCGAGGGTACAATTCACCCCTCCACTTT. This codes for CASSYRGYNSPLHF.

The gene calls are TRBV19 and TRBJ1-2; weak D call: TRBD1 (5 bases). CDR3 length equals 14 residues. Germline loops: CDR1 LNHDA, CDR2 SQIVND (reference sequence). V was shortened by 2 bases and J by 7 bases, with 14 bases between the two germline ends. The CDR3 DNA is TGTGCCAGTAGTATATCTGCGGGGCGTGGTGGCTACACCTTC. Protein: CASSISAGRGGYTF.

This chain connects TRBV21-1 to TRBJ2-7; the D call TRBD2 from the table was never checked on the DNA. TRBV21-1 is an annotated pseudogene. The CDR3 is made up of 16 amino acids. The CDR3 spells CASTLPGEGFSYEQYF. In DNA, the CDR3 is TGTGCCAGCACCCTCCCGGGGGAAGGTTTCTCCTACGAGCAGTACTTC.

V is TRBV7-6 and J is TRBJ1-5; D gene uncertain. V shed 5 bases and J shed 0 bases, with 17 bases lying between them. Germline loops: CDR1 SGHVS, CDR2 FNYEAQ. The CDR3 totals 17 residues. The CDR3 DNA follows: TGTGCCAGCAGCCCAATCGGGGTCGTCCTTAGCAATCAGCCCCAGCATTTT. It specifies CASSPIGVVLSNQPQHF.

As to this clone: Relative to the germline gene, one junction end is altered; a read error may explain this. The chain carries TRBV5-4 and TRBJ1-1; D call uncertain. The CDR3 is made up of 13 amino acids. CDR1 is SGHNT, CDR2 YYREEE, per germline (reference sequence). The CDR3: CASSSSRSTGAFF. The CDR3, as DNA: TGTGCCAGCAGCTCATCCCGGAGTACTGGAGCTTTCTTT.